What follows are 16 T cell receptor beta chains derived from one specimen sequenced in a study of T cells after posttransplantation cyclophosphamide. Sequencing was performed with immunoSEQ multiplex PCR; in TCRdb, only in-frame clones are kept and a portion is missing. In total the sample includes 25,000 to 30,000 clones, none of them seen once. Sequences were obtained from PBMCs. The origin of the receptors is a woman aged 55-69 years in good health, CMV-negative, and a related stem cell transplant donor.

This clone was counted at least ten times. The genes are TRBV6-1 and TRBJ2-2; D is possibly TRBD1 (5 bases). Trimming removed 4 bases at V and 2 bases at J, with 14 bases between. Germline V gene data show CDR1 as MNHNS and CDR2 as SASEGT. The CDR3 length is 16 residues. The CDR3: CASSARRQGNTGELFF. CDR3 DNA: TGTGCCAGCAGTGCTCGACGGCAGGGAAACACCGGGGAGCTGTTTTTT.

The chain links TRBV24-1 to TRBJ2-5; D possibly corresponds to TRBD1 (8 bases). V was clipped by 4 bases and J by 5 bases, with 19 bases between them. The germline gives CDR1 KGHDR, CDR2 SFDVKD. The CDR3 is 16 amino acids. The CDR3 region has the DNA TGTGCCACCAGTGACGCCACAGGGGGTAGCGGGGAGACCCAGTACTTC. Its translation: CATSDATGGSGETQYF.

This clone was detected ten times or more. The chain uses TRBV19 and TRBJ2-3; D unclear. The CDR3 is made up of 14 amino acids. In germline, CDR1 is LNHDA, CDR2 SQIVND (reference sequence). Trimming took 7 bases from V and 0 from J, leaving 11 bases between them. The CDR3 DNA is TGTGCCAGTACCCGGTCCGCTAGCACAGATACGCAGTATTTT. Its translation is CASTRSASTDTQYF.

This clone was observed at least ten times. The V call is TRBV19, the J call TRBJ2-1; 7 bases are a match to TRBD1. This CDR3 has 16 amino acids. The ends lost 4 bases at V and 0 bases at J; junction bases unmatched: 6. Germline CDR1 is LNHDA and CDR2 is SQIVND (reference sequence). The CDR3 DNA follows: TGTGCCAGTAGTAGGACAGGCTACGACTCCTACAATGAGCAGTTCTTC. It translates to CASSRTGYDSYNEQFF.

The chain employs TRBV5-1 and TRBJ1-2; 7 bases agree with TRBD1. The CDR3 is 14 amino acids. Trimming at V came to 4 bases and at J to 3 bases, leaving 6 bases not matched to a gene. Germline assignment: CDR1 SGHRS and CDR2 YFSETQ. This CDR3 is CASSAGTVDYGYTF. DNA for the CDR3: TGCGCCAGCAGCGCCGGGACAGTCGACTATGGCTACACCTTC.

This clone appeared many times. This chain links TRBV5-1 with TRBJ1-1; D is perhaps TRBD1 (5 bases). CDR1 and CDR2 from the germline V gene are SGHRS and YFSETQ. Trimming cost V 4 bases and J 3 bases, with 13 bases left between them. This CDR3 spans 14 amino acids. The CDR3 here is CASSTDRTYTEAFF. The CDR3 DNA is TGCGCCAGCAGCACTGACAGAACCTACACTGAAGCTTTCTTT.

This clone was seen many times. V gene TRBV9 combines with J gene TRBJ2-3, with D perhaps TRBD1 (6 bases). The ends were cut back, 0 bases at V and 3 bases at J, with 8 bases in the middle. This CDR3 has 14 residues. Germline CDR1 reads SGDLS; CDR2 reads YYNGEE. CDR3 loop: CASSVATGTDTQYF. The CDR3 DNA follows: TGTGCCAGCAGCGTAGCGACAGGAACAGATACGCAGTATTTT.

This clone was seen only a few times. The rearrangement uses TRBV27 and TRBJ1-2; 8 positions agree with TRBD1. Unmatched junction bases numbered 13, after V lost 7 bases and J lost 6 bases. The CDR3 length is 15 residues. Germline V gene data show CDR1 as MNHEY and CDR2 as SMNVEV (reference sequence). This chain's CDR3 is CASKAQGARLDGYTF. In nucleotides, the CDR3 is TGTGCCAGCAAGGCGCAGGGGGCACGTTTGGATGGCTACACCTTC.

This clone has a count of ten or more. The rearrangement links TRBV10-3 to TRBJ2-2, with 13 bases aligning to TRBD2. Unmatched junction bases numbered 3, after V lost 4 bases and J lost 4 bases. CDR3 length: 16 residues. CDR1 is ENHRY, CDR2 SYGVKD, per germline. The CDR3 protein is CAISGTSGGSTGELFF. The CDR3 DNA reads as TGTGCCATCAGTGGGACTAGCGGGGGAAGCACCGGGGAGCTGTTTTTT.

This clone was detected ten times or more. The chain joins TRBV6-5 to TRBJ1-4; D ambiguous. CDR1 and CDR2 from the germline V gene are MNHEY and SVGAGI. Trimming pared 6 bases from V and 8 bases from J, leaving 16 bases between. This CDR3 region has 14 residues. In nucleotides, the CDR3 is TGTGCCAGCAGCGGGGTAAGGGTGGGAGAAAAACTGTTTTTT. This encodes CASSGVRVGEKLFF.

Ten or more counts support this clone. The chain is built from TRBV19 and TRBJ2-3, with TRBD2 matching 7 bases. The germline CDR1 and CDR2 sequences are LNHDA and SQIVND (reference sequence). CDR3 length equals 14 residues. The V segment lost 3 bases and the J segment 6 bases; nucleotides outside the gene matches: 6. The CDR3 nucleotides are TGTGCCAGTAGTATTAGCGGGCTTAGGGATACGCAGTATTTT. Protein sequence: CASSISGLRDTQYF.

Many counts were recorded for this clone. V and J are TRBV6-6 and TRBJ2-1; 9 nucleotides match TRBD1. Looked up from germline, CDR1 is MNHNY and CDR2 is SVGAGI (reference sequence). The V and J ends lost 5 bases and 2 bases, in that order; junction bases with no gene match: 4. CDR3 size: 15 residues. The CDR3 DNA follows: TGTGCCAGCAGTACCGGGACAGGGACCTACAATGAGCAGTTCTTC. Encoded protein: CASSTGTGTYNEQFF.

Only a few counts were recorded for this clone. The chain has TRBV4-2 and TRBJ2-7; 10 bases agree with TRBD1. The CDR3 runs to 17 residues. Germline CDR1 LGHNA, CDR2 YNFKEQ. With 4 bases clipped from V and 6 bases from J, the junction kept 15 bases outside the gene matches. CDR3 in amino acids: CASSLTGSGTGATEQYF. CDR3 in DNA: TGTGCCAGCAGCCTTACCGGCTCCGGGACAGGGGCGACCGAGCAGTACTTC.

This clone appeared many times. The chain joins TRBV7-9 to TRBJ1-4; tentatively, D is TRBD1 (5 bases). V lost 5 bases and J lost 2, with 9 bases in between. CDR3 size: 14 residues. Germline V CDR1 and CDR2: SEHNR, FQNEAQ (reference sequence). The CDR3 nucleotides are TGTGCCAGCAGCCCGGGACTGACTAATGAAAAACTGTTTTTT. It yields the protein CASSPGLTNEKLFF.

The chain uses TRBV7-2 and TRBJ2-7, with 9 bases fitting TRBD2. The V and J ends lost 0 bases and 2 bases, in that order; junction bases with no gene match: 2. The CDR3 loop spans 15 amino acids. From germline, CDR1 is SGHTA and CDR2 FQGNSA. Here the CDR3 DNA reads TGTGCCAGCAGCTTAGCCGGCGGGGGGGCCTACGAGCAGTACTTC. Its protein product is CASSLAGGGAYEQYF.

Many counts were recorded for this clone. The V gene is TRBV7-3, the J gene TRBJ2-7, with D possibly being TRBD1 (6 bases). The germline CDR1 and CDR2 sequences are SGHTA and FQGTGA. This CDR3 spans 13 amino acids. V was clipped by 0 bases and J by 7 bases, with 10 bases between them. DNA for the CDR3: TGTGCCAGCAGCTTAACGAGACAGGAAGAGCAGTACTTC. Protein sequence: CASSLTRQEEQYF.